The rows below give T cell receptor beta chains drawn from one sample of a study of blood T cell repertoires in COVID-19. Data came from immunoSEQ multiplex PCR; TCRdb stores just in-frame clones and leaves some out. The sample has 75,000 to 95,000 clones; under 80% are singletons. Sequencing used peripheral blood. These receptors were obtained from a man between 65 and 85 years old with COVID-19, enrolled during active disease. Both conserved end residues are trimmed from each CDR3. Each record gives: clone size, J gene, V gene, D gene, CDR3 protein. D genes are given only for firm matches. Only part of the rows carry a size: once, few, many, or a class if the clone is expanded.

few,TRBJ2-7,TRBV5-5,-,ASSSGADSSYEQY
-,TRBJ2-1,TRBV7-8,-,ASSLRDFYNEQF
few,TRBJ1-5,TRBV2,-,ASSVEYMRQPQH
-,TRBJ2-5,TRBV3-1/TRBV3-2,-,ASSQDRGETQY
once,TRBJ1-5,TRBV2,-,ATKTQANQPQH
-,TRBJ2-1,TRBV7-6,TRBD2,ASSLEREGYNEQF
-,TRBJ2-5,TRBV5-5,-,ASSFQGPETQY
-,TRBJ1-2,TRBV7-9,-,ASSLSGVLFGYT
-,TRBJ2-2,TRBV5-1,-,ASRAGTPNTGELF
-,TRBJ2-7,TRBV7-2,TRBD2,ASSLTSGAYEQY
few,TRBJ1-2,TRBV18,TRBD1,ASSRDSSDYGYT
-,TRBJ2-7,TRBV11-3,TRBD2,ASSLTSGSYEQY
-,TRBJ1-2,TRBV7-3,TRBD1,ASSSPGQGGGGYT
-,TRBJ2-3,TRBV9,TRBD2,ASSSTKRRTSPSTDTQY
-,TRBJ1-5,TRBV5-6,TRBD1,ASSLRTGVDQPQH
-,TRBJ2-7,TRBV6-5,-,ASSHPGVGEQY
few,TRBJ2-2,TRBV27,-,ASNPSRTGELF
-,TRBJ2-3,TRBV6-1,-,ASSLLAAFTQY
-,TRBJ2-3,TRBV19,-,ASSPPGFGSASTDTQY
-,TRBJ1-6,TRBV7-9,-,ASSLRTPSPLH
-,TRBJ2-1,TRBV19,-,ASSIQGSYNEQF
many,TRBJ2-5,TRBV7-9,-,ASSLRLLGQETQY
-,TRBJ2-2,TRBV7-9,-,ASSYRGAGRVGELF
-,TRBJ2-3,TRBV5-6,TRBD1,ASSLTGAPTDTQY
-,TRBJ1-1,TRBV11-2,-,ASRSGPNTEAF
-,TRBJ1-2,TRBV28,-,ASSPRQRAYGYT
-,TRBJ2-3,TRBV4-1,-,ASSQARAGTDTQY
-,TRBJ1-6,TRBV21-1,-,AWEKNSPLH
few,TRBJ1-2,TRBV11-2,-,ASSLLRVQYGYT